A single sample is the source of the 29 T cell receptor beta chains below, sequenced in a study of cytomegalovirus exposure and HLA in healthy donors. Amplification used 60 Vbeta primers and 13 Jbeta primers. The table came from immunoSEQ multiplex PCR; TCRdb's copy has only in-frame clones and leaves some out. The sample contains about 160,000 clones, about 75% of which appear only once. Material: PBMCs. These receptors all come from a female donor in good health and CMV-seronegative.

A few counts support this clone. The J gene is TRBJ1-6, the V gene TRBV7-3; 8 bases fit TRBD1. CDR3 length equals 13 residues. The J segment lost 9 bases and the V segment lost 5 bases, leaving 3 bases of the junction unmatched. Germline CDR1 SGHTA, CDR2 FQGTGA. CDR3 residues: CASSRTGSSPLHF. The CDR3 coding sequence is TGTGCCAGCAGCCGGACAGGGAGTTCACCCCTCCACTTT.

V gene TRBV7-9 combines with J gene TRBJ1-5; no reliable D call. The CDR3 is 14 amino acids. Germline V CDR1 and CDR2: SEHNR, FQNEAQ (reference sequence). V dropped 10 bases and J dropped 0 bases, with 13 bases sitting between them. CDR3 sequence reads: CATETVYSNQPQHF. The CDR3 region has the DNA TGTGCCACTGAAACAGTTTATAGCAATCAGCCCCAGCATTTT. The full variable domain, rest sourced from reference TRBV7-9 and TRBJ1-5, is DTGVSQNPRHKITKRGQNVTFRCDPISEHNRLYWYRQTLGQGPEFLTYFQNEAQLEKSRLLSDRFSAERPKGSFSTLEIQRTEQGDSAMYLCATETVYSNQPQHFGDGTRLSIL.

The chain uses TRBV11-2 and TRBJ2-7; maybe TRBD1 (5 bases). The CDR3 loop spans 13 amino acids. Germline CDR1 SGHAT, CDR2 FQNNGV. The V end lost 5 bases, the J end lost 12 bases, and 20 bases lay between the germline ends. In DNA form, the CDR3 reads TGTGCCAGCAGCCCATATCGTGGGTCAGGGCCGTACTTC. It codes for CASSPYRGSGPYF.

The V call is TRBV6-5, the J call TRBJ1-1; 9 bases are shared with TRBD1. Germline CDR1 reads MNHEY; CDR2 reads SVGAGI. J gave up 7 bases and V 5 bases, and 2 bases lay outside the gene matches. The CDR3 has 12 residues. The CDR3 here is CASSQDRGEAFF. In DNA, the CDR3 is TGTGCCAGCAGTCAGGACAGGGGTGAAGCTTTCTTT.

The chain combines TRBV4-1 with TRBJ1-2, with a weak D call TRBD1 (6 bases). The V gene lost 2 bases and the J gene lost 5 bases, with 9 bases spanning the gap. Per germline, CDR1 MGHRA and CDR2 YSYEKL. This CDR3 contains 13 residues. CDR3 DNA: TGCGCCAGCAGCCAAAGACAGGAATATGGCTACACCTTC. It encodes CASSQRQEYGYTF.

As DNA, the CDR3 is TGCGCCAGCAGCTCCGGGACAGTCCAAGAGACCCAGTACTTC. Amino acid sequence: CASSSGTVQETQYF. V is TRBV5-1 and J is TRBJ2-5; TRBD1 matches 7 bases. The CDR3 spans 14 residues. CDR1 is SGHRS, CDR2 YFSETQ, per germline. V lost 3 bases and J lost 1; bases outside the gene matches: 3. The complete variable domain, with remaining parts taken from reference TRBV5-1 and TRBJ2-5, reads KAGVTQTPRYLIKTRGQQVTLSCSPISGHRSVSWYQQTPGQGLQFLFEYFSETQRNKGNFPGRFSGRQFSNSRSEMNVSTLELGDSALYLCASSSGTVQETQYFGPGTRLLVL.

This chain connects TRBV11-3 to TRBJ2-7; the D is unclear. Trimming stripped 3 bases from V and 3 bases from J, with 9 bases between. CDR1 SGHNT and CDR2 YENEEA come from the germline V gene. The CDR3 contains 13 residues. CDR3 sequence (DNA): TGTGCCAGCAGCTTGGGTGCTAGCTACGAGCAGTACTTC. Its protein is CASSLGASYEQYF. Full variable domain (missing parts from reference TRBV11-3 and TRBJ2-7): EAGVVQSPRYKIIEKKQPVAFWCNPISGHNTLYWYLQNLGQGPELLIRYENEEAVDDSQLPKDRFSAERLKGVDSTLKIQPAELGDSAVYLCASSLGASYEQYFGPGTRLTVT.

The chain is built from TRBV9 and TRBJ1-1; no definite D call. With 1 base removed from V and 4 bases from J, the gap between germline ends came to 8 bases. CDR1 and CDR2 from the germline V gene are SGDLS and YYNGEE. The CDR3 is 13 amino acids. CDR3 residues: CASSVTARTEAFF. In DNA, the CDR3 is TGTGCCAGCAGCGTAACAGCTCGCACTGAAGCTTTCTTT. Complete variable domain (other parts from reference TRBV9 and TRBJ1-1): DSGVTQTPKHLITATGQRVTLRCSPRSGDLSVYWYQQSLDQGLQFLIQYYNGEERAKGNILERFSAQQFPDLHSELNLSSLELGDSALYFCASSVTARTEAFFGQGTRLTVV.

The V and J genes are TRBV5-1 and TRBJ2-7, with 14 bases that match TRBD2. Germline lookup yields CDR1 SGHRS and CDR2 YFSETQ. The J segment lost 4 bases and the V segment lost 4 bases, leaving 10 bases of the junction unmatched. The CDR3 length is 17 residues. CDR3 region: CASSATSGRAVLYEQYF. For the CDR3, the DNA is TGCGCCAGCAGCGCGACTAGCGGGAGGGCGGTGCTGTACGAGCAGTACTTC. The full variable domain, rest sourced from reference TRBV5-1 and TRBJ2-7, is KAGVTQTPRYLIKTRGQQVTLSCSPISGHRSVSWYQQTPGQGLQFLFEYFSETQRNKGNFPGRFSGRQFSNSRSEMNVSTLELGDSALYLCASSATSGRAVLYEQYFGPGTRLTVT.

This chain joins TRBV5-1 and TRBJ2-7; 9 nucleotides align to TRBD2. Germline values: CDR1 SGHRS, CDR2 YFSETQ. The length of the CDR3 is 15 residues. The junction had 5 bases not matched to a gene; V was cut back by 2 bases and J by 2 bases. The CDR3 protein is CASSFAGLAPYEQYF. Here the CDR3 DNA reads TGCGCCAGCAGCTTCGCGGGACTAGCCCCCTACGAGCAGTACTTC. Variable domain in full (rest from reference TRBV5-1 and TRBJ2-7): KAGVTQTPRYLIKTRGQQVTLSCSPISGHRSVSWYQQTPGQGLQFLFEYFSETQRNKGNFPGRFSGRQFSNSRSEMNVSTLELGDSALYLCASSFAGLAPYEQYFGPGTRLTVT.

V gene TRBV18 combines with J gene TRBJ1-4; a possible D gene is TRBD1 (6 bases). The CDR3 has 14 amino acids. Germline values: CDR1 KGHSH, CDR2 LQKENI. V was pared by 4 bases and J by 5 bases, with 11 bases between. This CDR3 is CASSQDSGNEKLFF. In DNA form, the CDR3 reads TGTGCCAGCTCACAGGACAGCGGCAATGAAAAACTGTTTTTT.

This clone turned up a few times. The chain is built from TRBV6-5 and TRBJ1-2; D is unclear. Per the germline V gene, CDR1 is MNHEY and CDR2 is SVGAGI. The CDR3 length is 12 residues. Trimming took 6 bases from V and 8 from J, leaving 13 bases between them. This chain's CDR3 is CASRSNPGGYTF. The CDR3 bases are TGTGCCAGCAGATCGAACCCCGGGGGCTACACCTTC.

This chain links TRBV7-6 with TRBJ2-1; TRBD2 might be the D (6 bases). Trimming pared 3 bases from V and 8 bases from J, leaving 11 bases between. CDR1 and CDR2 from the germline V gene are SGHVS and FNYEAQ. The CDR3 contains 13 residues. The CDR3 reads CASSFFTGDEQFF. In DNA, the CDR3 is TGTGCCAGCAGCTTTTTCACGGGGGATGAGCAGTTCTTC.

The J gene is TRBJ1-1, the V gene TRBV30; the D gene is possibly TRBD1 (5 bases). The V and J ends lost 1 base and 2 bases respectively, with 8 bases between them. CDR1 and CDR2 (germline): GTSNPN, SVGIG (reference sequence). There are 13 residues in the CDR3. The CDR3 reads CAWSDGGNTEAFF. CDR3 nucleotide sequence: TGTGCCTGGAGTGACGGGGGTAACACTGAAGCTTTCTTT.

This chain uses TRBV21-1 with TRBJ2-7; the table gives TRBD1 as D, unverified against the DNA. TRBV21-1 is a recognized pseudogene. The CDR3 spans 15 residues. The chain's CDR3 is CASRGAKSTSYEQYF. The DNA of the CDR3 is TGTGCCAGCAGGGGGGCCAAAAGCACCTCCTACGAGCAGTACTTC.

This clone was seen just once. The CDR3 loop reads CASSPRTGFGYTF. The CDR3 DNA reads as TGTGCCAGTAGTCCCCGGACAGGGTTTGGCTACACCTTC. The V call is TRBV19, the J call TRBJ1-2, with 8 bases matching TRBD1. Trimming at V came to 5 bases and at J to 7 bases, leaving 6 bases not matched to a gene. CDR3 size: 13 residues. Germline V gene data show CDR1 as LNHDA and CDR2 as SQIVND (reference sequence).

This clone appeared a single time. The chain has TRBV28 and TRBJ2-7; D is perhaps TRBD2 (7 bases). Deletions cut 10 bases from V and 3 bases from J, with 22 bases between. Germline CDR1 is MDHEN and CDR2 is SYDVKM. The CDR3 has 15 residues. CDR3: CATQGGGRGLYEQYF. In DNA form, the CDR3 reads TGTGCCACCCAAGGGGGGGGCAGAGGACTCTACGAGCAGTACTTC. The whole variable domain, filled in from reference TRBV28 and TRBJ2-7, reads DVKVTQSSRYLVKRTGEKVFLECVQDMDHENMFWYRQDPGLGLRLIYFSYDVKMKEKGDIPEGYSVSREKKERFSLILESASTNQTSMYLCATQGGGRGLYEQYFGPGTRLTVT.

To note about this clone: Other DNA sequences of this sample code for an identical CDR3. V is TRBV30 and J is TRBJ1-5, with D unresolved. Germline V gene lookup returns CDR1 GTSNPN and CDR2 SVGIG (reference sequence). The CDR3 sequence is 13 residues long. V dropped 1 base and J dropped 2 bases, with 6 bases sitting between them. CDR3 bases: TGTGCCTGGAGTGGCCGGGGCAATCAGCCCCAGCATTTT. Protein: CAWSGRGNQPQHF. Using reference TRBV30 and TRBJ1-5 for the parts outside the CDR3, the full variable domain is SQTIHQWPATLVQPVGSPLSLECTVEGTSNPNLYWYRQAAGRGLQLLFYSVGIGQISSEVPQNLSASRPQDRQFILSSKKLLLSDSGFYLCAWSGRGNQPQHFGDGTRLSIL.

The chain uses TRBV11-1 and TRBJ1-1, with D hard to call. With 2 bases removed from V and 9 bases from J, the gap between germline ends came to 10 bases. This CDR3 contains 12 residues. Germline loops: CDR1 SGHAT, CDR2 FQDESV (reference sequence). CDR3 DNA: TGTGCCAGCAGCTTACCCGACTCAAAAGCTTTCTTT. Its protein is CASSLPDSKAFF. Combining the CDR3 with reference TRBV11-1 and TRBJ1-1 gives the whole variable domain EAEVAQSPRYKITEKSQAVAFWCDPISGHATLYWYRQILGQGPELLVQFQDESVVDDSQLPKDRFSAERLKGVDSTLKIQPAELGDSAMYLCASSLPDSKAFFGQGTRLTVV.

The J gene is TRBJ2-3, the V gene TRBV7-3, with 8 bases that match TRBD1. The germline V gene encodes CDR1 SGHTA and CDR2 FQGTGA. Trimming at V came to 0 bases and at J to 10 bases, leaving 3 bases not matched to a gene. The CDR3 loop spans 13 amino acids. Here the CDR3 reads CASSLTEDRAQYF. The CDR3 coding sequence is TGTGCCAGCAGCTTAACTGAGGACAGGGCGCAGTATTTT.

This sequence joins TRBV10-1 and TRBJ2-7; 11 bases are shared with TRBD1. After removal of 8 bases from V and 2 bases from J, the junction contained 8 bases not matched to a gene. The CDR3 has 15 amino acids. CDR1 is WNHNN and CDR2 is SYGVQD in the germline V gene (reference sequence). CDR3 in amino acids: CASGQGQGDPYEQYF. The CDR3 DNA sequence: TGCGCCAGCGGCCAGGGACAGGGGGACCCCTACGAGCAGTACTTC.

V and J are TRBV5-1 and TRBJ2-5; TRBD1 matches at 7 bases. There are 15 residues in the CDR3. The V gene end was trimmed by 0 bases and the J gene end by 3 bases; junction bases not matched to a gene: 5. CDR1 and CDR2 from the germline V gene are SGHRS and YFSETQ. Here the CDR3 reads CASSLGQGRKETQYF. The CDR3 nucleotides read TGCGCCAGCAGCTTGGGACAGGGAAGAAAAGAGACCCAGTACTTC.

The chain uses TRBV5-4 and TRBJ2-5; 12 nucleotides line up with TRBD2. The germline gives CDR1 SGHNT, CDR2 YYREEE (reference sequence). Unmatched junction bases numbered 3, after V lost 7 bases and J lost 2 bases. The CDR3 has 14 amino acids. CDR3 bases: TGTGCCAGCCGACTAGCGGGGGAACAAGAGACCCAGTACTTC. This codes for CASRLAGEQETQYF. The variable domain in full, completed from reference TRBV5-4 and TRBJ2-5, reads ETGVTQSPTHLIKTRGQQVTLRCSSQSGHNTVSWYQQALGQGPQFIFQYYREEENGRGNFPPRFSGLQFPNYSSELNVNALELDDSALYLCASRLAGEQETQYFGPGTRLLVL.

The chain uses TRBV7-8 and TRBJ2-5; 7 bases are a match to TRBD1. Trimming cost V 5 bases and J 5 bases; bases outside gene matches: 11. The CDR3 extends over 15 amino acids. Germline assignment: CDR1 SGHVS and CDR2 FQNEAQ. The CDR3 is CASSPRHTGEETQYF. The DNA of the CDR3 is TGTGCCAGCAGCCCCCGGCACACAGGGGAGGAGACCCAGTACTTC. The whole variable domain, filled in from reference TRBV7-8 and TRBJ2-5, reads GAGVSQSPRYKVAKRGQDVALRCDPISGHVSLFWYQQALGQGPEFLTYFQNEAQLDKSGLPSDRFFAERPEGSVSTLKIQRTQQEDSAVYLCASSPRHTGEETQYFGPGTRLLVL.

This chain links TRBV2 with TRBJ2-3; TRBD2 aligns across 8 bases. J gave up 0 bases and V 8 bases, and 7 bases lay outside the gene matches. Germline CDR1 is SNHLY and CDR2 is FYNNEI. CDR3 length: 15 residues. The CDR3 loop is CASVTSGTSTDTQYF. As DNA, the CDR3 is TGTGCCAGCGTTACTAGCGGCACTAGCACAGATACGCAGTATTTT.

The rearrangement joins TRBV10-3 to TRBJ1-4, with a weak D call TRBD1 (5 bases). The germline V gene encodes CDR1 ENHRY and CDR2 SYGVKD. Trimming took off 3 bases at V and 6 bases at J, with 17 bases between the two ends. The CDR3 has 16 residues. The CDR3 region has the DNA TGTGCCATCAGTGATAGTAAAGGGGCGCAGGATGAAAAACTGTTTTTT. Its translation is CAISDSKGAQDEKLFF.

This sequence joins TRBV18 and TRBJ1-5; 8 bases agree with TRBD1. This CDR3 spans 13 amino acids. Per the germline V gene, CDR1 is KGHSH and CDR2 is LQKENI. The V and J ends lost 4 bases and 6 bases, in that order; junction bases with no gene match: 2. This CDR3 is CASSQGQGQPQHF. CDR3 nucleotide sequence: TGTGCCAGCTCACAAGGACAGGGTCAGCCCCAGCATTTT.

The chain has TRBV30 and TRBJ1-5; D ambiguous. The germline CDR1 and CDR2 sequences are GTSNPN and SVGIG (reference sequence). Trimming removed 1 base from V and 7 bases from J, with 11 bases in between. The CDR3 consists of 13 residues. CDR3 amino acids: CAWSAGLEQPQHF. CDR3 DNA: TGTGCCTGGAGTGCTGGGCTCGAACAGCCCCAGCATTTT.

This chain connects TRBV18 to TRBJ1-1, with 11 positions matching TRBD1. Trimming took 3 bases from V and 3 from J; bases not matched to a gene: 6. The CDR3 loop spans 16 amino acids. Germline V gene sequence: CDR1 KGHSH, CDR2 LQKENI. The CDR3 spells CASSPLLGQGDTEAFF. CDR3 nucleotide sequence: TGTGCCAGCTCACCTCTGCTGGGACAGGGGGACACTGAAGCTTTCTTT.